The rows below give T cell receptor beta chains drawn from one sample of a study of vaccination effects on CD4 cells after COVID-19. Their recognized antigens are unknown. Clones were sequenced by immunoSEQ multiplex PCR, and TCRdb holds only the in-frame ones, with some missing. This table holds fewer than 75,000 clones, 78% found once. The starting material was CD4+ T cells from PBMCs cultured without peptide, obtained after COVID-19 vaccination. Receptor source: a human donor who received a COVID-19 vaccine. CDR3s include the opening cysteine and the closing phenylalanine or tryptophan. The order of the fields is V gene, J gene, CDR3 protein.

>TRBV2|TRBJ2-1
CATRAGGLVNEQFF
>TRBV27|TRBJ2-1
CASRSTGGVGNEQFF
>TRBV2|TRBJ2-1
CASSASDYNEQFF
>TRBV19|TRBJ2-7
CASSPGRYEQYF
>TRBV12-3/TRBV12-4|TRBJ1-1
CASSWARNTEAFF
>TRBV10-3|TRBJ1-2
CAISESIVIQGARKSGYTF
>TRBV4-1|TRBJ1-1
CASSPPGVNTEAFF
>TRBV6-5|TRBJ1-1
CASRTGDQDTEAFF
>TRBV10-3|TRBJ1-3
CAISSTSTAGQINTIYF
>TRBV6-2/TRBV6-3|TRBJ1-1
CASSNRDRGLLNTEAFF
>TRBV5-1|TRBJ1-2
CASSPGGNYGYTF
>TRBV10-3|TRBJ2-3
CAIRGGGDTQYF
>TRBV27|TRBJ1-3
CASSRGAGNTIYF
>TRBV3-1/TRBV3-2|TRBJ1-1
CASSRDRAMNTEAFF
>TRBV4-1|TRBJ1-6
CASSQLVYPLNNSPLHF
>TRBV7-9|TRBJ1-3
CASKGQDPGNTIYF
>TRBV30|TRBJ2-6
CAWNPGTGANVLTF
>TRBV12-3/TRBV12-4|TRBJ1-2
CASSLDRVYGYTF
>TRBV10-3|TRBJ1-6
CAISDGNSPLHF
>TRBV5-1|TRBJ1-4
CASSLGGYTNEKLFF
>TRBV19|TRBJ1-1
CATWTNNMNTEAFF
>TRBV3-1/TRBV3-2|TRBJ2-3
CASSSLTRSYTDTQYF
>TRBV5-1|TRBJ2-7
CASSLAGSSYEQYF
>TRBV5-6|TRBJ1-6
CASSSQGSSYNSPLHF
>TRBV7-8|TRBJ1-3
CASSLRGPSGNTIYF
>TRBV5-4|TRBJ2-2
CASSLASGRNTGELFF
>TRBV20-1|TRBJ2-3
CSARGTDTQYF
>TRBV30|TRBJ2-7
CAWSGQWSQQYF
>TRBV10-3|TRBJ1-1
CAIRGLNTEAFF
>TRBV7-9|TRBJ1-6
CASSRGTGGESYNSPLHF
>TRBV6-5|TRBJ1-2
CASSYRGNEADGYTF
>TRBV7-2|TRBJ2-7
CASSSRVYEQYF
>TRBV14|TRBJ1-4
CASSPRTATNEKLFF
>TRBV5-1|TRBJ1-6
CASSLGSSNSPLHF
>TRBV6-4|TRBJ1-2
CASSQTGGLGNYGYTF
>TRBV7-4|TRBJ1-5
CASRYDGDPDQPQHF
>TRBV20-1|TRBJ2-3
CSASWASGNTDTQYF
>TRBV18|TRBJ1-2
CASSPGQDNYGYTF
>TRBV7-2|TRBJ2-5
CASRQGASETQYF
>TRBV5-6|TRBJ2-7
CASSLGPSGSYEQYF
>TRBV3-1/TRBV3-2|TRBJ2-7
CASSQAVAALEQYF
>TRBV27|TRBJ2-1
CASRPPGQGYNEQFF
>TRBV18|TRBJ1-3
CASSPRTDLFSGNTIYF
>TRBV19|TRBJ2-4
CASSMGFGSGGNIQYF
>TRBV3-1/TRBV3-2|TRBJ1-2
CASSQGSGHYTF
>TRBV5-1|TRBJ1-1
CASSLYWDEAFF
>TRBV28|TRBJ2-5
CASSPRQQQETQYF
>TRBV29-1|TRBJ1-1
CSVGQGAPEAFF
>TRBV3-1/TRBV3-2|TRBJ2-2
CASSRRRDIGELFF
>TRBV7-9|TRBJ1-3
CASSQHQGSGNTIYF
>TRBV3-1/TRBV3-2|TRBJ2-3
CASSLVDTQYF
>TRBV28|TRBJ1-2
CASRGSDRAPLFYGYTF
>TRBV15|TRBJ1-2
CATSGTGRGSFGGYTF
>TRBV7-2|TRBJ2-7
CASSLAGTESYEQYF
>TRBV18|TRBJ2-2
CASSPRSITGELFF